This TCR beta chain was documented in a study of cytomegalovirus exposure and HLA in healthy donors (dated by TCRdb to about 2017). Regarding the research as a whole: In an earlier analysis of roughly 590 of the donors, roughly 300 Gb of sequence data and 117 million unique TCR beta sequences from roughly 190 million T cells were reported. Roughly 300 gigabases of sequencing data and around 85 million unique TCR sequences made up an early release that covered some 640 HLA-typed donors. Of the roughly 400 genotyped donors, approximately 82% fell in the genetic ancestry cluster associated with self-reported Caucasian donors. The aim of the study was to test whether cataloging public T cell receptors could identify signatures of past pathogen exposure. The study profiled the T cell repertoires of approximately 700 subjects by immunosequencing and related them to cytomegalovirus serostatus. Along with the roughly 670-subject first cohort, a separate validation cohort of some 130 different subjects was used. To predict cytomegalovirus infection status, the study combined high-throughput TCR immunosequencing, statistical association of individual TCRs with disease status, and machine learning. A later analysis re-analyzed previously published TCR beta repertoires from 666 donors and added high-resolution HLA genotyping to study TCR occurrence patterns. The later analysis used no new phenotypic data to find candidate immune exposures, relying instead on TCR beta sequences and their occurrence across donors. An earlier analysis of about 620 of the donors applied high-throughput TCR beta sequencing to assess whether each TCR beta V gene segment acted as functional or pseudogenic. Donor age, sex, ethnicity and CMV serostatus were compiled alongside the repertoire data. A later genetic analysis used genome-wide SNP genotypes for about 65% of the roughly 670 donors, treating that subset as a discovery cohort. All discovery cohort repertoires had been generated using a single sequencing platform. HLA typing covered class I and class II loci at four-digit resolution. The number of donors typed differed by locus, with roughly 629-640 for A, B, C, DRB1 and DQB1, about 500 for DQA1, approximately 580 for DPA1, and approximately 470 for DPB1. Several DR-DQ haplotypes were treated as single units for association and clustering because of strong linkage in the cohort. Among some 400 genotyped donors of the cohort, an average of about 240,000 unique TCR beta nucleotide sequences were sequenced per donor, roughly a sixth of them non-productive. Here is what the overall study found, with its caveats: Because counts were too low, 15 to 20 rarely observed V segments, including chromosome 9 orphons, were excluded from the earlier analysis of fewer than 650 of the donors. Some IMGT-functional V segments, including TRBV6-2 and TRBV6-3, could not be told apart with the 87-base-pair reads, so those segments were excluded. A further reported finding was that TCR beta sequences accurately predicted the HLA-A and HLA-B alleles for most subjects in the first cohort. When HLA alleles, especially DR and DQ, strongly co-occurred, TCR associations were difficult to assign to individual alleles. In a later analysis, several top co-occurrence clusters were reported to appear linked to parvovirus B19, influenza, CMV and Epstein-Barr virus. V-gene and J-gene trimming of TCR beta chains was associated with a missense DCLRE1C variant in a later genetic analysis, and the association was replicated in an independent cohort. Only TCR beta chains were sequenced in this cohort, and the absence of alpha or paired-chain data limited detectable features. A later analysis found that TCR association rates varied across HLA loci, with DRB1 alleles showing the most associated TCRs and HLA-C alleles the fewest. Compared with equally common non-associated chains, HLA-associated TCR beta chains in a later analysis were more clonally expanded and had lower generation probabilities. In an earlier analysis of approximately 600 of the donors, most TCR beta V segments were observed in productive rearrangements about 87% or about 30% of the time, broadly matching IMGT annotations. Compared with the approximately 600-donor mean, donors in an Asian-associated ancestry cluster had fewer N-insertions in productive TCRs, according to a later genetic analysis. Correlated functional status among segregating V segments might reflect linkage disequilibrium, but an unknown experimental factor could not be ruled out. A cluster of highly shared sequence variants was judged likely to represent a technical artifact of the sequencing pipeline. The study listed 150 to 200 TCR beta chains as associated with cytomegalovirus. Immune exposure information for the cohort was limited to CMV serostatus. Most TCR sequences were seen in very few donors, while some public TCRs were found in many individuals. Roughly uniform sequencing depth across donors was assumed in presence/absence analyses, although this assumption may not hold. In a later analysis, some 18,000 TCR beta sequences were associated with specific HLA alleles at a false discovery rate of 0.05. The authors suggested that the approach could potentially be extended to other disease states and immunological phenotypes. In a later analysis, most CMV-associated TCR beta chains were found to appear HLA-restricted, with HLA associations seemingly driven largely by CMV exposure. Three of the identified cytomegalovirus-associated TCR beta chains were confirmed in vitro to be specific for cytomegalovirus antigens. HLA typing was unavailable for some donors at each locus, so association tests used only the typed subset. The classifier was reported to diagnose cytomegalovirus status with high specificity and sensitivity in both the original cohort and the validation cohort.

V is pruned by 2 bases and J by 5 bases, leaving 9 bases of the junction without a gene match. From the germline V gene, CDR1 is MNHEY and CDR2 is SVGAGI. The CDR3 covers 16 residues, taking in both the cysteine and the phenylalanine. Only CDR3 DNA remains: 48 bases, in frame from the first base. The cohort consisted of 650 to 700 healthy bone marrow donors. Cohort members were all nominally healthy when sampled, although unrecorded immune exposures were likely present. The donor was CMV seronegative and was included in the group of hundreds of seronegative cohort members. Each donor provided a peripheral blood sample, and peripheral blood mononuclear cells were used for TCR beta sequencing. The Qiagen DNeasy Blood Extraction Kit was used to extract genomic DNA from the blood cell samples. The library relied on the immunoSEQ multiplex PCR assay. A mixture of 60 forward primers for TCR Vbeta segments and 13 reverse primers for TCR Jbeta segments was used in the multiplex PCR. Amplification of the CDR3 region of rearranged TCR beta genes was performed with a multiplex PCR assay on genomic DNA. On the Illumina HiSeq System, the amplified TCR beta libraries were sequenced as 87-base-pair reads. Concerning the study's data processing: In a later analysis, some 80 million unique TCR beta chains were counted across the approximately 670 repertoires, and roughly 10 million of these chains were shared by at least two donors. A nearest-neighbor algorithm error-corrected the raw reads and collapsed the reads into unique sequences, merging closely related sequences to remove PCR and sequencing errors. V, D and J gene segments were assigned by aligning CDR3 sequences to IMGT reference sequences. For a sequence to be retained, a match of at least six nucleotides to both a V gene segment and a J gene segment was required. Rearrangements were classified as productive when the CDR3 lacked stop codons and remained in frame with V and J, and all other rearrangements were classified as non-productive. Following IMGT convention, CDR3 was defined as the stretch from the second conserved V-encoded cysteine to the conserved J-encoded phenylalanine. In an earlier analysis of around 570 of the donors, sequences lacking an unambiguous match to a single V gene segment were excluded. An earlier analysis of almost 600 of the donors classified V segments as functional when productive rearrangements were above 56.7% and as segregating when the standard deviation between donors was above 5%. To diagnose cytomegalovirus status from the catalog of TCR beta chain sequences, a statistical classification framework was built. In a later analysis, V and J genes were assigned by comparing TCR nucleotide sequences against IMGT/GENE-DB human TR gene sequences. The TCRdist pipeline was used in a later analysis to assign CDR3 sequences and most-parsimonious VDJ recombination scenarios. In a later analysis, each TCR beta chain was defined by its CDR3 amino acid sequence together with its V-gene family, and reads without a unique V-gene family were excluded. As a way to deal with suspected cross-contamination and a sequencing artifact, a later analysis dropped approximately 570 nucleotide sequences that were highly shared and had low generation probability. For each public chain, a later analysis derived a clonal expansion index from normalized ranks of inferred template counts within each repertoire. A later analysis computed generation probabilities with a VDJ recombination model fitted to out-of-frame rearrangements, and checked the results against IGoR. In a later analysis, TCR-TCR, TCR-HLA and TCR-CMV co-occurrence was scored with hypergeometric tests, and a repertoire-size bias correction was applied to TCR pairs. In a later analysis, false discovery rates were estimated by permuting HLA or CMV assignments 20 times. In a later analysis, co-occurring TCRs were grouped with DBSCAN, and TCRdist sequence similarity was added when clustering was performed within HLA-allele-positive subsets. Repertoires with fewer than 30,000 or more than 120,000 public chains were left out of co-occurrence clustering, as were about five repertoires with anomalous nucleotide sharing. The immuneACCESS repertoire file appears here via TCRdb, limited to in-frame rearrangements. These files lack a portion of the clones; in checked studies, under half of the deficit traces to unresolved V genes, and the cause of the others is not known. The DNA gave D and trimming, while V, J and clone size come from that table. The sample's clone listing holds 150,000 or so clones. Of the sample, under 2% is held by the ten largest clones.

About this clone: The antigen it recognizes is unknown.

The source material was PBMCs. The sequence was collected from a woman in her 50s in good health and CMV-seronegative. This chain joins TRBV6-5 to TRBJ1-1; TRBD1 aligns with 9 central bases. The CDR3 protein is CASSYPTGGHGTEAFF. The DNA sequence is TGTGCCAGCAGTTACCCGACAGGGGGGCATGGGACTGAAGCTTTCTTT.